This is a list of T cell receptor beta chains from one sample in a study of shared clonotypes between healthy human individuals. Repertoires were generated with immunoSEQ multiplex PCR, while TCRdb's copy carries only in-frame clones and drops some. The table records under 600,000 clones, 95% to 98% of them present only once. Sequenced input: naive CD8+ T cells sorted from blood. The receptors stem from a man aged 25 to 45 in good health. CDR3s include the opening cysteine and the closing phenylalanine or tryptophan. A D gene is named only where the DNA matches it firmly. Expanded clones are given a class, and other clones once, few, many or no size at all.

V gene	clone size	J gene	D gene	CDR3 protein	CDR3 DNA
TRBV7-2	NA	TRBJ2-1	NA	CASSLGVRSYNEQFF	TGTGCCAGCAGCTTAGGGGTACGGTCCTACAATGAGCAGTTCTTC
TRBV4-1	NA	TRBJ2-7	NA	CASSQESQAYEQYF	TGCGCCAGCAGCCAAGAAAGTCAGGCTTACGAGCAGTACTTC
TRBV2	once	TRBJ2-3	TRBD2	CASSDWLAGHTDTQYF	TGTGCCAGCAGTGACTGGCTAGCGGGTCACACAGATACGCAGTATTTT
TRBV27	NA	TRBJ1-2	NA	CASSLSRTNYGYTF	TGTGCCAGCAGTTTAAGCCGGACTAACTATGGCTACACCTTC
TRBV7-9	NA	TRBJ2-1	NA	CASSGPVGEQFF	TGTGCCAGCAGCGGACCCGTTGGTGAGCAGTTCTTC
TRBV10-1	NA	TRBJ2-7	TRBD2	CASSAGLGRQEQYF	TGCGCAAGCTCCGCGGGACTAGGCCGCCAGGAGCAGTACTTC
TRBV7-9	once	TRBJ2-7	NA	CASSLEPGSYEQYF	TGTGCCAGCAGCTTAGAGCCGGGAAGTTACGAGCAGTACTTC
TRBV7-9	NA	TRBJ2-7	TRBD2	CASSSNDPGTSVAYEQYF	TGTGCCAGCAGCTCAAACGACCCCGGGACTAGCGTGGCCTACGAGCAGTACTTC
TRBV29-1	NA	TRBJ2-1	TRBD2	CSVGGLAMNYNEQFF	TGCAGCGTGGGTGGACTAGCGATGAACTACAATGAGCAGTTCTTC
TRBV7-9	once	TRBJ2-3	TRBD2	CASSLTLAGRSDTQYF	TGTGCCAGCAGCTTAACACTAGCGGGCCGTTCAGATACGCAGTATTTT
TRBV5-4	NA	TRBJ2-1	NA	CASSVTGSNEQFF	TGTGCCAGCAGCGTAACAGGGTCCAATGAGCAGTTCTTC
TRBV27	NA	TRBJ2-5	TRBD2	CASSSGTSGRKTQYF	TGTGCCAGCAGTTCGGGGACTAGCGGGCGGAAGACCCAGTACTTC
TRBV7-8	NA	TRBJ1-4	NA	CASSFTGELFLSRTNEKLFF	TGTGCCAGCAGCTTTACCGGGGAGCTTTTTCTCTCTCGGACTAATGAAAAACTGTTTTTT
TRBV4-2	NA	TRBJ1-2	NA	CASSQIIGGRRYTF	TGTGCCAGCAGCCAGATAATTGGGGGCCGACGCTACACCTTC
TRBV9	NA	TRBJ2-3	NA	CASSDDRAGPFTDTQYF	TGTGCCAGCAGCGACGACCGAGCGGGTCCGTTCACAGATACGCAGTATTTT
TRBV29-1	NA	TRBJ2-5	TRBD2	CSVERTSGIGETQYF	TGCAGCGTGGAGAGGACTAGCGGGATCGGGGAGACCCAGTACTTC
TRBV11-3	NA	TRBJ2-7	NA	CASSLLQGWDEQYF	TGTGCCAGCAGCTTACTCCAGGGGTGGGACGAGCAGTACTTC
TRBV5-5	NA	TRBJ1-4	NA	CASSPPRDEEKLFF	TGTGCCAGCAGCCCCCCCAGGGACGAAGAAAAACTGTTTTTT
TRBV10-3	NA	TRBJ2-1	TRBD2	CAISDPSGLYNEQFF	TGTGCCATCAGTGACCCTAGCGGGCTTTACAATGAGCAGTTCTTC
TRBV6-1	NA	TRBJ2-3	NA	CASPLTDIGVDTQYF	TGTGCCAGCCCCCTTACTGACATCGGCGTAGATACGCAGTATTTT
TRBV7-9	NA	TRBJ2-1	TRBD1	CASSLAVTGIDEQFF	TGTGCCAGCAGCTTAGCCGTGACAGGGATAGATGAGCAGTTCTTC
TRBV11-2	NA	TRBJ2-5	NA	CASSLDISYQETQYF	TGTGCCAGCAGCTTAGATATTAGCTACCAAGAGACCCAGTACTTC
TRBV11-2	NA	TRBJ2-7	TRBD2	CASSQGGGAYEQYF	TGTGCCAGCAGCCAAGGCGGGGGGGCCTACGAGCAGTACTTC
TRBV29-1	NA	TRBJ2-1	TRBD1	CSGQGFFASSYNEQFF	TGCAGTGGACAGGGTTTTTTCGCAAGCTCCTACAATGAGCAGTTCTTC
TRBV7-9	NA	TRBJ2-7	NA	CASSSKAGQSYEQYF	TGTGCCAGCAGCTCGAAGGCCGGACAGTCCTACGAGCAGTACTTC
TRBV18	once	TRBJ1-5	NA	CASSPGWGEGNQPQHF	TGTGCCAGCTCACCAGGTTGGGGTGAGGGCAATCAGCCCCAGCATTTT
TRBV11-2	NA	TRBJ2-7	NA	CASSLSNYEQYF	TGTGCCAGCAGCTTATCCAACTACGAGCAGTACTTC
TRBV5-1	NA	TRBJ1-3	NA	CASSLVGSLSGNTIYF	TGCGCCAGCAGCTTGGTCGGCAGTCTCTCTGGAAACACCATATATTTT
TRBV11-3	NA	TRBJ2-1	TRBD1	CASSLGQGGYNEQFF	TGTGCCAGCAGCTTAGGACAGGGGGGGTACAATGAGCAGTTCTTC
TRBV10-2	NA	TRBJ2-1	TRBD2	CASTVAGRNEQFF	TGCGCCAGCACGGTAGCGGGACGGAATGAGCAGTTCTTC
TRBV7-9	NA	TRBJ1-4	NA	CASSPVAGTNNEKLFF	TGTGCCAGCAGCCCGGTCGCAGGGACCAATAATGAAAAACTGTTTTTT
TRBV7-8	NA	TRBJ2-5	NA	CASSLNEETQYF	TGTGCCAGCAGCTTAAATGAAGAGACCCAGTACTTC
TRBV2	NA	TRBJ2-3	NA	CASSAPSESTDTQYF	TGTGCCAGCAGTGCCCCGAGCGAGAGCACAGATACGCAGTATTTT
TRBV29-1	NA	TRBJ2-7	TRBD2	CSVTSSGIVEQYF	TGCAGCGTCACCTCTAGCGGGATCGTCGAGCAGTACTTC
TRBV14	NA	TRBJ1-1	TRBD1	CASSHPGTGGEAFF	TGTGCCAGCAGCCACCCCGGGACAGGGGGAGAAGCTTTCTTT
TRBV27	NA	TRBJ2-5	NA	CASSLSREWGTQYF	TGTGCCAGCAGTTTATCAAGGGAGTGGGGGACCCAGTACTTC
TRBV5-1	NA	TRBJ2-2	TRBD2	CASSLSLAGTGELFF	TGCGCCAGCAGCTTGTCACTAGCGGGTACCGGGGAGCTGTTTTTT
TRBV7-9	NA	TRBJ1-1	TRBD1	CASSLQGLEAFF	TGTGCCAGCAGCCTACAGGGGCTTGAAGCTTTCTTT
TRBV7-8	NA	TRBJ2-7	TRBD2	CASSLPRLAGTYEQYF	TGTGCCAGCAGCTTACCTAGACTAGCGGGGACCTACGAGCAGTACTTC
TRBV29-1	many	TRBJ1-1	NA	CSVASGRATEAFF	TGCAGCGTTGCGTCAGGGAGGGCTACTGAAGCTTTCTTT
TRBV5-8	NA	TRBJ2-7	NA	CASSLVIGTPDYEQYF	TGTGCCAGCAGCTTAGTTATCGGGACACCAGATTACGAGCAGTACTTC
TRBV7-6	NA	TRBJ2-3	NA	CASSTGTDTQYF	TGTGCCAGCAGCACAGGGACAGATACGCAGTATTTT
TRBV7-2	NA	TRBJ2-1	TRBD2	CASSLIQAGDEQFF	TGTGCCAGCAGCTTAATTCAAGCGGGGGATGAGCAGTTCTTC
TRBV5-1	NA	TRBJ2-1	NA	CASSLTYEQFF	TGCGCCAGCAGCTTGACCTATGAGCAGTTCTTC
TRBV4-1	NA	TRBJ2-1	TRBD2	CASSQVVLSGRAHEQFF	TGCGCCAGCAGCCAAGTAGTACTTAGCGGGAGGGCCCATGAGCAGTTCTTC